This T cell receptor beta chain appears in the sequencing data of a study of T-cell memory formation after mild COVID-19. As for the study in general: Across donors, TCR clusters were largely donor specific.

Looked up from germline, CDR1 is DFQATT and CDR2 is SNEGSKA (reference sequence). The CDR3 totals 13 residues. V lost 7 bases and J lost 6, with 13 bases in between. TCRdb passed the 5' RACE reads through MiXCR, listing each CDR3 protein once. The table has approximately 340,000 distinct CDR3 sequences, about 16% seen once. This clonotype was counted only a few times. The chain uses TRBV20-1 and TRBJ1-6, with D unclear. The sample consisted of PBMCs or a T cell subset sorted from them (not recorded which). The source is a man in his late teens or twenties who had mild COVID-19 (a few samples of this study predate the infection). Cell type and time point are not known. The CDR3 DNA follows: TGCAGTGTTCCCCGCGATGGTAATTCACCCCTCCACTTT. It is translated as CSVPRDGNSPLHF.